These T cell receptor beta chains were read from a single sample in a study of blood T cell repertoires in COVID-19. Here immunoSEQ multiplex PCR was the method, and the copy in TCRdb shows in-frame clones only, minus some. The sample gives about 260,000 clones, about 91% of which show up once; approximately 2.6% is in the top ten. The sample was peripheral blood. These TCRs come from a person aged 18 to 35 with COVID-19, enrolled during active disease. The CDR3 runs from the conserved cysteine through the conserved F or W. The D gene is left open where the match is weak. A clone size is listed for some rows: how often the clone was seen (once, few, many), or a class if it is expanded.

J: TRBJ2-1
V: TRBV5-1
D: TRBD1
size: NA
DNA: TGCGCCAGCAGCTATCGACAGGGATCTAACAATGAGCAGTTCTTC
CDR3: CASSYRQGSNNEQFF

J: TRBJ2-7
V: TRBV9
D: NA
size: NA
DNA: TGTGCCAGCAGCCCCCGGGGGTACGAGCAGTACTTC
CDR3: CASSPRGYEQYF

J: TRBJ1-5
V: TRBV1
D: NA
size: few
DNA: TGCACCAGCAGCCAGCCCGGGACAGGGGTTAATCAGCCCCAGCATTTT
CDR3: CTSSQPGTGVNQPQHF

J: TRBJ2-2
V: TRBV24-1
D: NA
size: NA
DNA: TGTGCCACCGGGCGAGTCACCGGGGAGCTGTTTTTT
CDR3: CATGRVTGELFF

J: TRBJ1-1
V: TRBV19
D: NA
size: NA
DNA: TGTGCCAGTAGTATCGAGGGTAGGAACACTGAAGCTTTCTTT
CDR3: CASSIEGRNTEAFF

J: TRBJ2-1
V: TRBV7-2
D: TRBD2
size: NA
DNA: TGTGCCAGCAGCTTGCAGCGGGAGGGCGAGCAGTTCTTC
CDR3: CASSLQREGEQFF

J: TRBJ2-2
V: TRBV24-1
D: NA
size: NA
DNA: TGTGCCACCAGTGACCCGACTAAGAACACCGGGGAGCTGTTTTTT
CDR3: CATSDPTKNTGELFF

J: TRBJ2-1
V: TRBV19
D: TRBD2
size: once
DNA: TGTGCCAGTTACACGGGCGGGAGCGGAAACAATGAGCAGTTCTTC
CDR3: CASYTGGSGNNEQFF

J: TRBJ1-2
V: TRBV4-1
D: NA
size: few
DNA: TGCGCCAGCAGCCAAGATCTACGAGTCCCTAGAAGTGGCTACACCTTC
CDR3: CASSQDLRVPRSGYTF

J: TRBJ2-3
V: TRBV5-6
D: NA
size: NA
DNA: TGTGCCAGCAGCTCCACGACTCAGCTTGGTGATACGCAGTATTTT
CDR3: CASSSTTQLGDTQYF

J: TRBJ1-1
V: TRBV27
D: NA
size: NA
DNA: TGTGCCAGCAGTTTAAGCGAGTACACTGAAGCTTTCTTT
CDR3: CASSLSEYTEAFF

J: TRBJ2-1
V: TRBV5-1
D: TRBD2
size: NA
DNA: TGCGCCAGCAGCTTGATGGGGCAACTAGCGGGAGCAGCCGATGAGCAGTTCTTC
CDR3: CASSLMGQLAGAADEQFF

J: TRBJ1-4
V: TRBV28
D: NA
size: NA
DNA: TGTGCCAGCAGAAACCGAGGAACTAATGAAAAACTGTTTTTT
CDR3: CASRNRGTNEKLFF

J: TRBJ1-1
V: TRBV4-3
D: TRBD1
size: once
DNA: TGCGCCAGCAGCCAAGATCCACAGGGGTTCCTGGGGACTGAAGCTTTCTTT
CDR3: CASSQDPQGFLGTEAFF

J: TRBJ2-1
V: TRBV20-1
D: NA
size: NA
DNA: TGCAGTGTATGGAGGGACAATGAGCAGTTCTTC
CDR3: CSVWRDNEQFF

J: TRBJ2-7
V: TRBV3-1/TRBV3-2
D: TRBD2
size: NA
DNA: TGTGCCAGCAAGGAGCGGGAGGTATACGAGCAGTACTTC
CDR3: CASKEREVYEQYF

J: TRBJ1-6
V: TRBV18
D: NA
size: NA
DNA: TGTGCCAGCTCACTTCAGGGGTGGGGTAATTCACCCCTCCACTTT
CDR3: CASSLQGWGNSPLHF

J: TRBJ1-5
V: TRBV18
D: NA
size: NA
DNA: TGTGCCAGCTCACCAGCGACAGCTAGCAATCAGCCCCAGCATTTT
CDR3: CASSPATASNQPQHF

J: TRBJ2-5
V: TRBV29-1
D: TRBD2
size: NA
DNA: TGCAGCGACCCTTGGACTAGCGGGACCCTTCAAGAGACCCAGTACTTC
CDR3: CSDPWTSGTLQETQYF

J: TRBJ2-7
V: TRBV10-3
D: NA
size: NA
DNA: TGTGCCACGAGACTTGTGAATAACTCCCGGACAGTCTCCTACGAGCAGTACTTC
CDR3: CATRLVNNSRTVSYEQYF

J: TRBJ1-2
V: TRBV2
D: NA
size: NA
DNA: TGTGCCAGCCAAGGGGGTTTACTCAACTATGGCTACACCTTC
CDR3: CASQGGLLNYGYTF

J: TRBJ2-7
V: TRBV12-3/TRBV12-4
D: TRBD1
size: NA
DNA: TGTGCCAGCAGTGGACAGGCCCGCAACGAGCAGTACTTC
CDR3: CASSGQARNEQYF

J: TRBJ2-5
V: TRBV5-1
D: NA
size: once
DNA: TGCGCCAGCAGCCGTATCGGGGGTAGTGGGGAGACCCAGTACTTC
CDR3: CASSRIGGSGETQYF

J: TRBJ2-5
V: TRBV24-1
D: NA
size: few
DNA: TGTGCCACCAGTGACACGACTAGGCCACAAGAGACCCAGTACTTC
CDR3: CATSDTTRPQETQYF

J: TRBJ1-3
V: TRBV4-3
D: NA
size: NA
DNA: TGCGCCAGCAGCCAAGGGGGGGGGAACACCATATATTTT
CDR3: CASSQGGGNTIYF

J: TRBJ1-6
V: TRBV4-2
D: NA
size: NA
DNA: TGTGCCAGCAGCCAAGACGGTGGGCCCTATAATTCACCCCTCCACTTT
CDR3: CASSQDGGPYNSPLHF

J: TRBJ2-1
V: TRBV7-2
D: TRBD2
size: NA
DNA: TGTGCCAGCAGCTTAACTAGCGCAGGCTCCTACAATGAGCAGTTCTTC
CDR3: CASSLTSAGSYNEQFF

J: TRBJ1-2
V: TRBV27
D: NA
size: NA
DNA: TGTGCCAGCAGTTTAGCCGCGCCCGGCTATGGCTACACCTTC
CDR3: CASSLAAPGYGYTF

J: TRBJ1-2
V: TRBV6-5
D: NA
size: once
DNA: TGTGCCAGCAGTTACTATCAGGGGAGCGACGTTGGTGGCTACACCTTC
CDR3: CASSYYQGSDVGGYTF

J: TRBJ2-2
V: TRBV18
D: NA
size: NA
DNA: TGTGCCAGCTCACCTGAGCGGTACACCGGGGAGCTGTTTTTT
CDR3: CASSPERYTGELFF

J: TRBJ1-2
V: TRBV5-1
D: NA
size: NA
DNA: TGCGCCAGCGGAGGGGACTATGGCTACACCTTC
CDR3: CASGGDYGYTF

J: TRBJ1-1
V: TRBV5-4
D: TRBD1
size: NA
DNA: TGTGCCAGCAGCTATGGACAGGAATTGAACACTGAAGCTTTCTTT
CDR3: CASSYGQELNTEAFF

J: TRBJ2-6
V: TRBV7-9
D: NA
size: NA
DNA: TGTGCCAGCAGCCACTTCCGAATGAGCTCTGGGGCCAACGTCCTGACTTTC
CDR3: CASSHFRMSSGANVLTF

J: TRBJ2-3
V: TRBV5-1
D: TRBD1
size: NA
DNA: TGCGCCAGCAGCAACACCGGGACAGGGGGCGGCTTTGCAGATACGCAGTATTTT
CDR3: CASSNTGTGGGFADTQYF

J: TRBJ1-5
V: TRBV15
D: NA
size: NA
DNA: TGTGCCACCAGTACACAGAGAAATCAGCCCCAGCATTTT
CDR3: CATSTQRNQPQHF

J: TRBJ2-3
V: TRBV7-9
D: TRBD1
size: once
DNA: TGTGCCAGCAGCGTCGACAGGGGGGCAGATACGCAGTATTTT
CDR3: CASSVDRGADTQYF

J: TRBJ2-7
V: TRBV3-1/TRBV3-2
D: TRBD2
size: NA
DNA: TGTGCCAGCAGCCGGCTCACTAGCGGGAGGTGGGACGAGCAGTACTTC
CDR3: CASSRLTSGRWDEQYF

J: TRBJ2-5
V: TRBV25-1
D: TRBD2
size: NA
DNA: TGTGCCAGCAGTGATAAGAGGACTAGCGGGAGTGAGGAGACCCAGTACTTC
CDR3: CASSDKRTSGSEETQYF

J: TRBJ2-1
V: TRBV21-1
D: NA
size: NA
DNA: TGTGCCAGCAGCAATTTCGGGGAGAGCTCCTACAATGAGCAGTTCTTC
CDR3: CASSNFGESSYNEQFF

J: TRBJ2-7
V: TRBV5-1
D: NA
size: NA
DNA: TGCGCCAGCAGCATGACAGGTGGCTACGAGCAGTACTTC
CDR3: CASSMTGGYEQYF

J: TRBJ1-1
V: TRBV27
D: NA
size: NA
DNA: TGTGCCAGCTCCATGGGAGGGTTGAACACTGAAGCTTTCTTT
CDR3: CASSMGGLNTEAFF

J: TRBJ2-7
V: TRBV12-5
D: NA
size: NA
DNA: TGTGCTAGTGGTCCCTTGGACAGTTGGGAGCAGTACTTC
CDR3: CASGPLDSWEQYF

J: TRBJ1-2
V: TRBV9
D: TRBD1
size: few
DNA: TGTGCCAGCACCTCGACAGGGCGAGGCTACACCTTC
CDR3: CASTSTGRGYTF

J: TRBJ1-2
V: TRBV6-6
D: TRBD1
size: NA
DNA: TGTGCCAGCAGTCCCCGGACAGGGGCGAATCCTAACTATGGCTACACCTTC
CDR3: CASSPRTGANPNYGYTF

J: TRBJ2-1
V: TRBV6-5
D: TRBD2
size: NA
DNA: TGTGCCAGCAAGCGGGAGGGGCCAACTGAGCAGTTCTTC
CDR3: CASKREGPTEQFF

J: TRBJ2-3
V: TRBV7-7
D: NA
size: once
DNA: TGTGCTAGCAGCTCAAACAGTGGGCCCCACACAGATACGCAGTATTTT
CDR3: CASSSNSGPHTDTQYF

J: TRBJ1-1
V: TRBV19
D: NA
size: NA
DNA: TGTGCCAGTAGCCCCGGGGGGACGAACACTGAAGCTTTCTTT
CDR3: CASSPGGTNTEAFF

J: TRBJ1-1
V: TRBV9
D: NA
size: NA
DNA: TGTGCCAGCAGCGTAGGTTCCAGCGGGAACACTGAAGCTTTCTTT
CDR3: CASSVGSSGNTEAFF

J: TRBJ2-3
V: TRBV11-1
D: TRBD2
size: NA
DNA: TGTGCCAGCAGCTTAAGTGGACTAGTCGGCACAGATACGCAGTATTTT
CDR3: CASSLSGLVGTDTQYF

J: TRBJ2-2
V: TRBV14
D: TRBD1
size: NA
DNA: TGTGCCAGCAGACAGACAGGGGGAGGAGTAGCCGGGGAGCTGTTTTTT
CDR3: CASRQTGGGVAGELFF

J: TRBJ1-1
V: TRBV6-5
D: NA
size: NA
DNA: TGTGCCAGCAGCATGTTGAACACTGAAGCTTTCTTT
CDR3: CASSMLNTEAFF

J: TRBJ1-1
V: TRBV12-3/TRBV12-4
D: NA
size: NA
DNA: TGTGCCAGCAGTCCCTCCGGGACAGAAGCTTTCTTT
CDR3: CASSPSGTEAFF

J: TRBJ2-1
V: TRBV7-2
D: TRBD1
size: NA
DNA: TGTGCCAGCAGCAAGGACAGGGGCTCCTACAATGAGCAGTTCTTC
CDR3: CASSKDRGSYNEQFF